The entry below describes one T cell receptor (beta chain). This clone turned up a few times. The specificity of this receptor is unknown. Compared with germline, one end of the junction differs, possibly owing to a read error. This sample is drawn from a study of long-term antiretroviral therapy in people with HIV (dated by TCRdb to the early 2020s). For the wider study: The earliest samples were collected roughly a decade before the 2015 WHO recommendation for immediate ART, at a time when ART was usually postponed until CD4 counts fell. A total of 192 cryopreserved PBMC samples were contributed to the cohort by 30 adults with confirmed HIV infection, with samples collected serially over a mean of approximately six years (range 1-12). Test extractions of a monoclonal T-cell line alongside some 36 polyclonal samples showed no cross-contamination during QIAcube processing. A retrospective serial study tested whether changes in peripheral blood TRB repertoire composition and diversity were associated with ART initiation and durable HIV suppression. Of the approximately 30 participants with HIV, some 12 were female. Overall study results and their limits: A significant increase in TRB diversity was found to be associated with ART initiation, although TRB diversity was observed to remain significantly below that of transplant donor controls even after long-term ART. Since PBMC availability was limited, sequencing covered only the TCR beta chain, with no alpha chain pairing. Expanded TRB clones identified before ART initiation dominated the repertoire at all time points, although this dominance fluctuated and declined in many PLHIV after ART. The samples span the years 2004 to 2017, and the ART regimens used may be less effective than current regimens. Unsorted PBMC were profiled instead of sorted CD4+ and CD8+ T cells because pre-ART samples had limited cell numbers. No data were available on ART adherence, viral resistance or therapy changes, limiting inferences about post-ART repertoire changes. CDR3 length ranges in HIV repertoires were narrower than in controls, and network structure suggested an antigen-experienced repertoire with only a slight naive shift after ART.

The immunoSEQ hsTCRB v3.0 assay was used at survey level resolution to sequence the TRB variable region. TRB sequencing targeted a depth of 40,000-50,000 T-cell genomes per sample. TRB libraries were pooled and sequenced on an Illumina MiSeq using a v3 150-cycle kit. The source study handled its data this way. Repertoire analysis was run in R within a reproducible Nextflow workflow that covered QC, data transformation and analysis. LymphoSeq2, an R package for exploring AIRR-Seq data, was used to implement custom analyses. Four samples that yielded fewer than 5000 total TRB sequences were excluded, so that approximately 200 HIV repertoires were analyzed. Of the approximately 190 retained HIV repertoires, approximately 60 were collected before and under 150 after ART initiation. Repertoires were downsampled to 5000 TRB nucleotide sequences, and summary statistics were averaged over 100 downsampling iterations. Only TRB sequences with CDR3 regions of at least seven amino acids were retained for analysis. Two measures captured diversity: a Shannon entropy-derived clonality score and the Gini coefficient. In repertoire networks, the top 5000 CDR3 amino acid sequences were linked whenever an edit distance of one separated two sequences. Antigen specificity groups and MHC restriction were predicted for TRB CDR3 amino acid sequences with GLIPH2. CDR3 amino acid sequences were matched against VDJdb and McPAS-TCR to flag known CMV, EBV, HIV or tissue antigen associations. Pre-ART, post-ART and control groups were compared with Wilcoxon signed-rank tests and Holm-Bonferroni correction. Here the immuneACCESS table is served through TCRdb, limited to in-frame sequences with V and J called. Missing clones are a known gap in these copies; in checked studies unresolved V genes cover under half, and the rest lacks a known reason. The V and J calls and clone size were taken over from that table, and D and trimming were inferred from the DNA. In this sample the table shows tens of thousands of clones, around 89% of which occur a single time. Roughly 4.1% of the sample rests with the top ten.

Participants were included only if at least one PBMC sample before ART initiation and at least two post-ART samples were available. Treatment was received in the United States of America by all participants with HIV. Cryopreserved samples of about 1-10 million PBMC were thawed and washed before DNA extraction. At the time of the earliest PBMC sample for each participant with HIV, ages ranged from roughly 23 to 55 years. Per participant, PBMC samples came from 1-4 timepoints prior to ART initiation and 2-8 timepoints following ART initiation, for a median of 7 samples. Serial HIV viral load, CD4+ T-cell count, ART history and demographic data were obtained for every participant. A Qiagen kit on a QIAcube was used to extract genomic DNA from unsorted PBMC, with samples processed in batches of 12. Including the terminal cysteine and phenylalanine, the CDR3 comprises 13 residues. Only CDR3 DNA is held: 39 bases, read in frame from base 1. The CDR1 and CDR2 encoded by the germline V gene are MDHEN and SYDVKM.

The TCR sequence derives from a woman aged 18 to 35 with HIV. The sample in question was unsorted PBMCs, obtained 0.5 years after starting antiretroviral therapy. The sequence links TRBV28 to TRBJ1-3; a weak D assignment points to TRBD1 (6 bases agree). The CDR3 reads as follows: CATDKGGRRGINF. In nucleotides, the sequence is TGTGCCACCGACAAAGGGGGACGGAGGGGAATTAATTTT.